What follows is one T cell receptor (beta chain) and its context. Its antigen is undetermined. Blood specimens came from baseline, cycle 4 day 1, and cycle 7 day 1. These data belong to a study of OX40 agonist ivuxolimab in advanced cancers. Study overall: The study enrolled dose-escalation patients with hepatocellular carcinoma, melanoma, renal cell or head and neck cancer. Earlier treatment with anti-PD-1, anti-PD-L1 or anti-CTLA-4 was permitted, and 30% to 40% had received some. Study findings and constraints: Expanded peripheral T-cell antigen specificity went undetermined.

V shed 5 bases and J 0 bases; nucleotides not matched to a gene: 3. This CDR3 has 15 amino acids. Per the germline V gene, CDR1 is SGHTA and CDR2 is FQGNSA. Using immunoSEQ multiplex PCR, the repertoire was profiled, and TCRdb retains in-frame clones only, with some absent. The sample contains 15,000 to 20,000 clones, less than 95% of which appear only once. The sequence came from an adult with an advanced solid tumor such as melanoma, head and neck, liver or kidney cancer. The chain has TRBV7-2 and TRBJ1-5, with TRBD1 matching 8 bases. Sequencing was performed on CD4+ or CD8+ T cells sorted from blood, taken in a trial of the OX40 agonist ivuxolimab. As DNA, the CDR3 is TGTGCCAGCAGCGCCGACAGGGGTAGCAATCAGCCCCAGCATTTT. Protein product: CASSADRGSNQPQHF.